This T cell receptor beta chain was captured by sequencing in a study of T cells expressing NK-cell markers. Study details: Repertoires of TCR beta were obtained from T cells sorted as CD3+CD56+NKG2C+, CD3+CD56+NKG2C- and CD3+CD56-NKG2C+.

CDR1 is MNHNS and CDR2 is SASEGT in the germline V gene. This CDR3 has 14 amino acids. The study, taken as a whole, reports: NKG2C+ dominant clonotype frequencies in about 6 donors were roughly 1.0-7.0% of CD8+ T cells.

TCRdb re-called the 5' RACE reads; every CDR3 protein appears as one record, without DNA. The specimen's table records approximately 150,000 distinct CDR3 sequences. As to this clonotype: Antigen unknown.

The V and J genes are TRBV6-1 and TRBJ2-1; checking the TCRdb D call of TRBD1 is not possible without DNA. The specimen was blood T cells: a sorted CD56 or NKG2C T cell subset, CD4+ or CD8+ T cells, or bulk PBMC T cells (not recorded which). This clonotype was obtained from a man between 18 and 35 years old in good health. The CDR3 is CASSLRGYGNEQFF.